One sample yielded the 18 T cell receptor beta chains listed below, sequenced in a study of T cells after yellow fever vaccination (dated by TCRdb to the late 2010s). Libraries were made using 5' RACE. The instrument given in TCRdb is Illumina HiSeq 2500. Using fastp at Q25 and MiXCR, TCRdb reprocessed the public reads and kept productive beta chains. A single entry per CDR3 protein holds the most common genes and DNA from its merged rows. The sample contains some 100,000 distinct CDR3 sequences, roughly 8.2% of them found a single time. The biggest ten clones account for about 15% of the sample. This specimen's treatment or condition label, interpreted: live attenuated yellow fever vaccine strain. Source: CD8+ T cells not binding an NS4B(214-222) dextramer, sorted from PBMCs, taken more than 14 days after the first yellow fever vaccination. The sample's cell subset or site, from its label and the paper: NS4B epitope dextramer-negative CD8 T cells. These receptors were taken from a man aged 18 to 35 who received the YFV17D yellow fever vaccine.

This clonotype was found a few times. The V and J genes are TRBV4-1 and TRBJ2-2, with D perhaps matching TRBD1 (6 bases). This CDR3 region has 16 residues. Trimming pared 7 bases from V and 4 bases from J, leaving 19 bases between. Germline loops: CDR1 MGHRA, CDR2 YSYEKL. The CDR3 bases are TGCGCCAGCACGTGGTCCCCAGGGGCTAGCACCGGGGAGCTGTTTTTT. This codes for CASTWSPGASTGELFF.

This clonotype was recorded a few times. This chain joins TRBV2 and TRBJ2-3; 8 bases are shared with TRBD2. Germline CDR1 SNHLY, CDR2 FYNNEI. J lost 2 bases, V lost 11 bases, and 12 bases had no gene match. This CDR3 is built from 15 residues. Written as DNA, the CDR3 is TGTGCCGATCGAGGGCTAGCGGGTCTCACAGATACGCAGTATTTT. It translates to CADRGLAGLTDTQYF. The complete variable domain, with remaining parts taken from reference TRBV2 and TRBJ2-3, reads EPEVTQTPSHQVTQMGQEVILRCVPISNHLYFYWYRQILGQKVEFLVSFYNNEISEKSEIFDDQFSVERPDGSNFTLKIRSTKLEDSAMYFCADRGLAGLTDTQYFGPGTRLTVL.

This chain's CDR3 is CASSWDRGEIYEQYV. CDR3 coding DNA: TGCGCCAGCAGCTGGGACAGGGGGGAAATCTACGAGCAGTACGTC. This chain uses TRBV5-1 with TRBJ2-7; 11 bases agree with TRBD1. There are 15 residues in the CDR3. Per the germline V gene, CDR1 is SGHRS and CDR2 is YFSETQ. Trimming cost V 3 bases and J 3 bases; bases outside gene matches: 5.

This chain links TRBV28 with TRBJ1-5; D perhaps matches TRBD1 (6 bases). This CDR3 spans 15 amino acids. Per germline, CDR1 MDHEN and CDR2 SYDVKM. V was pared by 7 bases and J by 0 bases, with 13 bases between. DNA of the CDR3: TGTGCCAGCACCAGGGACATAAATAGCAATCAGCCCCAGCATTTT. It is translated as CASTRDINSNQPQHF.

This clonotype was seen a handful of times. The V and J genes are TRBV6-6 and TRBJ2-1; TRBD2 might be the D (5 bases). This CDR3 spans 13 amino acids. CDR1 is MNHNY, CDR2 SVGAGI, per germline (reference sequence). V was shortened by 0 bases and J by 8 bases, with 8 bases between the two germline ends. In DNA, the CDR3 is TGTGCCAGCAGTTACTCGTTCGGGGATGAGCAGTTCTTC. Its protein product is CASSYSFGDEQFF.

The V and J genes are TRBV5-1 and TRBJ2-7; D call uncertain. The CDR3 extends over 13 amino acids. Germline assignment: CDR1 SGHRS and CDR2 YFSETQ. Trimming stripped 0 bases from V and 4 bases from J, with 8 bases between. CDR3 DNA: TGCGCCAGCAGCTTGGCTAGTGGTTACGAGCAGTACGTC. Residues: CASSLASGYEQYV.

The rearrangement links TRBV20-1 to TRBJ2-7; tentatively, D is TRBD2 (5 bases). Germline V gives CDR1 DFQATT, CDR2 SNEGSKA (reference sequence). With 6 bases removed from V and 2 bases from J, the gap between germline ends came to 14 bases. CDR3 size: 13 residues. The CDR3 loop is CSASRRETYEQYF. The CDR3 DNA is TGCAGTGCCTCCCGTCGGGAAACCTACGAGCAGTACTTC.

The sample holds a few counts of this clonotype. The genes are TRBV21-1 and TRBJ2-3; the table's D gene call, TRBD2, was not cross checked with the DNA. TRBV21-1 is recorded as a pseudogene. This CDR3 has 15 residues. The CDR3 protein is CASSKKKRNTDTQYF. DNA of the CDR3: TGTGCCAGCAGCAAGAAAAAGCGGAACACAGATACGCAGTATTTT.

The chain employs TRBV10-2 and TRBJ1-6; D may be TRBD1 (5 bases). The germline CDR1 and CDR2 sequences are WSHSY and SAAADI. V was shortened by 5 bases and J by 9 bases, with 20 bases between the two germline ends. The CDR3 spans 16 residues. The CDR3 sequence: CASSPTDNPPGSPLHF. In DNA form, the CDR3 reads TGCGCCAGCAGTCCCACGGACAACCCTCCTGGTTCACCCCTCCACTTT.

A few counts support this clonotype. The V gene is TRBV15, the J gene TRBJ1-1; D is unresolved. Germline V gene lookup returns CDR1 LNHNV and CDR2 YYDKDF (reference sequence). V was cut by 2 bases and J by 1 base, with 5 bases left in between. The CDR3 sequence is 13 residues long. This CDR3 is CATSRTPNTEAFF. The CDR3 bases are TGTGCCACCAGCAGAACGCCGAACACTGAAGCTTTCTTT.

This clonotype came up a few times. The chain couples TRBV7-2 to TRBJ2-5; the D is unclear. The V end was cut by 1 base, the J end by 2 bases, with 11 bases between. The CDR3 runs to 15 residues. Germline V CDR1 and CDR2: SGHTA, FQGNSA. CDR3 loop: CASSLEGWQQETQYF. In DNA, the CDR3 is TGTGCCAGCAGCTTAGAAGGATGGCAGCAAGAGACCCAGTACTTC.

About this clonotype itself: The germline gene is not matched at one end of the junction; a read error may be the cause. J is TRBJ2-7 and V is TRBV30; 9 nucleotides align to TRBD2. The CDR3 length is 13 residues. Germline lookup yields CDR1 GTSNPN and CDR2 SVGIG (reference sequence). The CDR3 loop reads CAWSVGRGGTARF. The CDR3 DNA follows: TGTGCCTGGAGTGTTGGGCGGGGGGGGACAGCCCGCTTC.

This clonotype occurred many times. The chain recombines TRBV29-1 with TRBJ2-7; tentatively, D is TRBD1 (6 bases). The germline CDR1 and CDR2 sequences are SQVTM and ANQGSEA. This CDR3 region has 17 residues. The V gene lost 4 bases and the J gene lost 4 bases, with 26 bases spanning the gap. The chain's CDR3 is CSVVIRGTSSFGYEQYF. As DNA, the CDR3 is TGCAGCGTTGTCATCAGGGGAACGAGTTCCTTCGGTTACGAGCAGTACTTC.

This rearrangement joins TRBV27 to TRBJ2-1; TRBD2 agrees at 8 bases. Unmatched junction bases numbered 9, after V lost 6 bases and J lost 5 bases. The CDR3 is 15 amino acids. The V gene's germline CDR1 is MNHEY and CDR2 SMNVEV (reference sequence). The CDR3: CASRPHAGGDNEQFF. CDR3 sequence (DNA): TGTGCCAGCAGGCCCCATGCGGGGGGAGACAATGAGCAGTTCTTC.

Only a few counts were recorded for this clonotype. V gene TRBV6-2 or TRBV6-3 combines with J gene TRBJ1-5; D may be TRBD1 (5 bases). The CDR3 extends over 13 amino acids. Germline V lookup: CDR1 MNHEY, CDR2 SVGEGT. V was cut by 2 bases and J by 9 bases, with 11 bases left in between. DNA of the CDR3: TGTGCCAGCAGTTACCCTAGAGGGGCGCCCCAGCATTTT. It is translated as CASSYPRGAPQHF.

This clonotype turned up a few times. The J gene is TRBJ2-1, the V gene TRBV20-1; 7 positions agree with TRBD1. V was clipped by 0 bases and J by 3 bases; unmatched bases: 5. The CDR3 extends over 15 amino acids. From germline, CDR1 is DFQATT and CDR2 SNEGSKA (reference sequence). The CDR3 spells CSARDQGDLYNEQFF. The CDR3 DNA reads as TGCAGTGCTAGAGATCAGGGGGATCTCTACAATGAGCAGTTCTTC.

This rearrangement joins TRBV6-5 to TRBJ2-5, with 7 nucleotides matching TRBD2. The CDR3 extends over 15 amino acids. J lost 5 bases, V lost 4 bases, and 10 bases had no gene match. Germline CDR1 is MNHEY and CDR2 is SVGAGI. CDR3: CASSSGLITGETQYF. The CDR3 DNA reads TGTGCCAGCAGTTCGGGACTAATCACGGGGGAGACCCAGTACTTC.

This clonotype was observed a handful of times. J is TRBJ2-2 and V is TRBV6-1; 7 bases are shared with TRBD1. Trimming removed 5 bases from V and 1 base from J; junction bases left unmatched: 4. Germline V gene sequence: CDR1 MNHNS, CDR2 SASEGT. CDR3 length: 15 amino acids. The CDR3 here is CASSTWTGNTGELFF. The CDR3 DNA follows: TGTGCCAGCAGTACCTGGACAGGGAACACCGGGGAGCTGTTTTTT.